The entry that follows covers one TCR beta chain sequence. One base away lies a much larger clone, so this may be a sequencing read error. These data originate in a study of tumor and adjacent non-tumor tissue in lung cancer. This sample's RNA came from whole unsorted tissue. The library came from three nested PCR rounds adapted from ARM-PCR protocols. TCRdb analysed the multiplex PCR reads with MiXCR anew, one entry per CDR3 protein. The sample records over 100,000 distinct CDR3 sequences, approximately 71% being singletons. The CDR3 is 15 residues long. The V and J ends lost 6 bases and 8 bases, in that order; junction bases with no gene match: 15. CDR1 DFQATT and CDR2 SNEGSKA come from the germline V gene (reference sequence).

The chain carries TRBV20-1 and TRBJ2-1, with 8 bases matching TRBD2. The sequencing input was lung tumor tissue. This TCR derives from a woman in her fifties or sixties with non-small cell lung cancer. The chain's CDR3 is CSAKPGTRSFDEQFF. As DNA, the CDR3 is TGCAGTGCCAAGCCAGGGACTAGGTCCTTCGATGAGCAGTTCTTC.